This T cell receptor (beta chain) derives from a study of shared clonotypes between healthy human individuals. The repertoire was sequenced with immunoSEQ multiplex PCR; TCRdb's copy has only in-frame clones and lacks some. This repertoire shows about 1 million clones, more than 60% found once; its top ten account for over 1.3%. Sequenced input: memory CD4+ T cells sorted from blood. The subset here: CD45RA-negative fraction. The source of this sequence is a man younger than 35 in good health.

The CDR3 loop is CASSLGTVPSYEQYF. CDR3 DNA: TGCGCCAGCAGCTTGGGGACAGTTCCCTCCTACGAGCAGTACTTC. The chain has TRBV5-1 and TRBJ2-7, with D perhaps TRBD1 (6 bases). The CDR3 has 15 amino acids. V dropped 0 bases and J dropped 0 bases, with 10 bases sitting between them. CDR1 and CDR2 from the germline V gene are SGHRS and YFSETQ.